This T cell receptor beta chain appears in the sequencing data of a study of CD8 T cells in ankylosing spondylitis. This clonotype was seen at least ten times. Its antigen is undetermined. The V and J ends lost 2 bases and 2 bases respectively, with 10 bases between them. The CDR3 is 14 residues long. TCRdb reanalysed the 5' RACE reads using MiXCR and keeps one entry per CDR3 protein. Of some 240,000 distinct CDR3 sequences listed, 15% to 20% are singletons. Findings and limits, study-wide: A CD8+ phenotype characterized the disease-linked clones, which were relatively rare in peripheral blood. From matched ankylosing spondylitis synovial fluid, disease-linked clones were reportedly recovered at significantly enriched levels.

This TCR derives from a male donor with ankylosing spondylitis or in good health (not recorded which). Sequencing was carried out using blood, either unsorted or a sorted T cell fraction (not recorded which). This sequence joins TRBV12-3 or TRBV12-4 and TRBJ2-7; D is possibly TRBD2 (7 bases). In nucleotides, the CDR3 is TGTGCCAGCAGTTTAACAGGGACTACCTACGAGCAGTACTTC. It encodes CASSLTGTTYEQYF.